This T cell receptor (beta chain) was captured by sequencing in a study of CD8+CD57+ T cells in acquired aplastic anemia. At the level of the study: Mean yield of DNA from sorted CD4+ and CD8+ cells was about 3.2 ug. As sequenced from healthy donors, CD4+ cells averaged approximately 11 million reads.

This clonotype came up a few times. The study profiled TCR beta VDJ and CDR3 using genomic DNA as template. TCRdb fed the reads into MiXCR, producing one record per CDR3 protein. Of 120,000 or so distinct CDR3 sequences listed, 48% are singletons. The sample consisted of sorted CD4+, CD8+, or CD8+CD57+ T cells (not recorded which) from PBMCs. This clonotype was sampled from a human donor in good health, serving as a control.

CDR3 loop: CSARDSGGLGGYTF. CDR3 bases: TGCAGTGCTAGAGATTCGGGGGGCCTCGGTGGCTACACCTTC. The rearrangement joins TRBV20-1 to TRBJ1-2; possible D gene TRBD1, 6 bases. This CDR3 has 14 amino acids. CDR1 DFQATT and CDR2 SNEGSKA come from the germline V gene (reference sequence). Trimming pared 0 bases from V and 7 bases from J, leaving 15 bases between.